The source of this T cell receptor beta chain is a study of blood T cell repertoires in COVID-19. Study-wide context: From T cells, B-cell-depleted T cells, or PBMCs came the material, which was cDNA or gDNA.

Patients of the Seattle cohort, enrolled during active infection, were followed longitudinally. Germline V gene data show CDR1 as SNHLY and CDR2 as FYNNEI. V was cut by 8 bases and J by 4 bases, with 12 bases left in between. The CDR3 is made up of 13 amino acids. Source study methods: By means of reference gene primer amplification, nucleated cell counts were estimated. Clones were read by immunoSEQ multiplex PCR, and TCRdb kept only the in-frame ones, dropping some. The V and J calls and clone size come from that table; D and trimming were worked out from the DNA. The data show around 360,000 clones, approximately 87% seen once.

This chain links TRBV2 with TRBJ1-5; tentatively, D is TRBD1 (6 bases). This sequence was found in a woman in her 30s with COVID-19, enrolled during active disease. The sample consisted of peripheral blood. In nucleotides, the CDR3 is TGTGCCAGCGAACAGGGTCTAAATCAGCCCCAGCATTTT. It translates to CASEQGLNQPQHF.